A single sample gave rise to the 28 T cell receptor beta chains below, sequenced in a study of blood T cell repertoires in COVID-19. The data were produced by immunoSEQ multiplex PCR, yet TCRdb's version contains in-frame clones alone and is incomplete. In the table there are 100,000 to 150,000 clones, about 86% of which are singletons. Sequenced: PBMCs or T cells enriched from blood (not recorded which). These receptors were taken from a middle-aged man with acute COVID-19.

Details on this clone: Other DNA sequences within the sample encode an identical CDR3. The CDR3 sequence: CASSLGQGGEKLFF. In DNA, the CDR3 is TGCGCCAGCAGCTTGGGGCAGGGGGGTGAAAAACTGTTTTTT. The gene calls are TRBV5-1 and TRBJ1-4; 7 bases align to TRBD1. Trimming took 0 bases from V and 7 from J; bases not matched to a gene: 3. CDR1 SGHRS and CDR2 YFSETQ come from the germline V gene. This CDR3 has 14 amino acids.

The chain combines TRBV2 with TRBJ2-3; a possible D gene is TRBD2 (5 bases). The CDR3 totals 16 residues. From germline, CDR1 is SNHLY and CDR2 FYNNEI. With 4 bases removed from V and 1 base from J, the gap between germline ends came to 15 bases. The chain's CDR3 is CASSGSSGPRTDTQYF. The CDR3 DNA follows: TGTGCCAGCAGTGGATCAAGCGGTCCCCGCACAGATACGCAGTATTTT.

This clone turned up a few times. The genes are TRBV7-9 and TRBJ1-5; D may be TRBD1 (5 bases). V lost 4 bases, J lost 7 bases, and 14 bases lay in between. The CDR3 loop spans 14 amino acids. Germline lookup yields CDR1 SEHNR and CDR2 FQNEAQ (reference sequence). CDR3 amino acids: CASSSRDLGQPQHF. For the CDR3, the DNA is TGTGCCAGCAGCTCCCGGGACTTGGGGCAGCCCCAGCATTTT.

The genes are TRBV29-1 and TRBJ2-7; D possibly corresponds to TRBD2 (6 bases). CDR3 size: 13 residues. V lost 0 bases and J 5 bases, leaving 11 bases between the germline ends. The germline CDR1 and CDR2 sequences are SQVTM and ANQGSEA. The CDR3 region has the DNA TGCAGCGTTGAAGACGGGACTGGCGACGAGCAGTACTTC. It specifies CSVEDGTGDEQYF.

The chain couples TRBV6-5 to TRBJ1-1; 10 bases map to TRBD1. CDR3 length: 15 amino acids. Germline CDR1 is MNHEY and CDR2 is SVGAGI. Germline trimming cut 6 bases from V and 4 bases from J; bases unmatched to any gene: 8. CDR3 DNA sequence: TGTGCCAGCAGGTCTACGGGACAGGGGACCACTGAAGCTTTCTTT. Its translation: CASRSTGQGTTEAFF.

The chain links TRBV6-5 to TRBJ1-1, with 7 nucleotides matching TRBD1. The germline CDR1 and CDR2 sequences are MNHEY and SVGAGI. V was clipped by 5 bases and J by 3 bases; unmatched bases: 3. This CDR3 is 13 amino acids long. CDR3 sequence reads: CASSPRGDTEAFF. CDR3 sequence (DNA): TGTGCCAGCAGTCCCAGGGGGGACACTGAAGCTTTCTTT.

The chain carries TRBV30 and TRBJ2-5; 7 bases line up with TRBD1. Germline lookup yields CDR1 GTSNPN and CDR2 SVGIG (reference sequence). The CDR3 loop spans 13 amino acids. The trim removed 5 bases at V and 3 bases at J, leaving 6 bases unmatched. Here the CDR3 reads CAWQRGREETQYF. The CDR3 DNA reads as TGTGCCTGGCAAAGGGGGCGGGAAGAGACCCAGTACTTC.

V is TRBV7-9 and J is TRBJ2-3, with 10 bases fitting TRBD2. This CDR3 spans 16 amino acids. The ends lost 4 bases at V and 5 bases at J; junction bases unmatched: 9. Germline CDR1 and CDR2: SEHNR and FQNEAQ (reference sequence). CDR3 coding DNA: TGTGCCAGCAGCTCACTTAAGCGGGAGGGCCGAGATACGCAGTATTTT. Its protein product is CASSSLKREGRDTQYF. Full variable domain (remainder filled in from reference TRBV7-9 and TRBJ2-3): DTGVSQNPRHKITKRGQNVTFRCDPISEHNRLYWYRQTLGQGPEFLTYFQNEAQLEKSRLLSDRFSAERPKGSFSTLEIQRTEQGDSAMYLCASSSLKREGRDTQYFGPGTRLTVL.

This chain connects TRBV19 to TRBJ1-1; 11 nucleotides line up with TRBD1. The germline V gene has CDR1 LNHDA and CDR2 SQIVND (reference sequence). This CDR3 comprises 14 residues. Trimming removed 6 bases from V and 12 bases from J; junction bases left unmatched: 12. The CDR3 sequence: CASRRDRGIAVTFF. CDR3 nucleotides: TGTGCCAGTAGACGGGACAGGGGGATAGCCGTAACTTTCTTT.

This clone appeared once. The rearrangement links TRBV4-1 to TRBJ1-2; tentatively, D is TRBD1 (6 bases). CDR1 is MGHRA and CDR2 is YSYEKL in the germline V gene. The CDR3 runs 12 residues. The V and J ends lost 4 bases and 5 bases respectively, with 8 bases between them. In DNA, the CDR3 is TGCGCCAGCAGCCCAGGGGATTATGGCTACACCTTC. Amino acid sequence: CASSPGDYGYTF.

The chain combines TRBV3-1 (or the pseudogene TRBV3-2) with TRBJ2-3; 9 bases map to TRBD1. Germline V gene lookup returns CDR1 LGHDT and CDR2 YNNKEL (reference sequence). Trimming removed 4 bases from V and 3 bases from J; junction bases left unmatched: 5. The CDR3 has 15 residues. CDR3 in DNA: TGTGCCAGCAGCCCTTCGGGACAGGGAACAGATACGCAGTATTTT. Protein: CASSPSGQGTDTQYF.

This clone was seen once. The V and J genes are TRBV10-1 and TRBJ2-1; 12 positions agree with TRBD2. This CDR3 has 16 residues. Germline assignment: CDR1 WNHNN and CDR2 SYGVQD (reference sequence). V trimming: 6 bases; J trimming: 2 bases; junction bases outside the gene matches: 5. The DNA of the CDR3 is TGCGCCAGCAGCCTATCTAGCGGGGGGGCCTACAATGAGCAGTTCTTC. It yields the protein CASSLSSGGAYNEQFF.

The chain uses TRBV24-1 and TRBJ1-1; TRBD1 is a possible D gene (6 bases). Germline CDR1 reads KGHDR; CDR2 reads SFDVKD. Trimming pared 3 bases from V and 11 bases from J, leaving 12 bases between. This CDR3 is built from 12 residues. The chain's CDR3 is CATSDGTGLAFF. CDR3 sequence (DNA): TGTGCCACCAGTGATGGTACAGGGTTGGCTTTCTTT.

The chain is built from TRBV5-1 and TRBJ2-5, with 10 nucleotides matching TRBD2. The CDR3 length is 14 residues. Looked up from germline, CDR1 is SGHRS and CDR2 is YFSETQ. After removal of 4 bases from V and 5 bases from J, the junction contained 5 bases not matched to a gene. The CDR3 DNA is TGCGCCAGCAGCCCTAGCGGGAGAGGGGAGACCCAGTACTTC. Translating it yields CASSPSGRGETQYF.

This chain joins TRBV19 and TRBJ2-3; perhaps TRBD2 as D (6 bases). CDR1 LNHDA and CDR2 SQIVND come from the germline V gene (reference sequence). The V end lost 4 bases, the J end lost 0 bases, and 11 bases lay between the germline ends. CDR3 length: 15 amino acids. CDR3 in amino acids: CASSRVAASTDTQYF. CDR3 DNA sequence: TGTGCCAGTAGTAGAGTAGCGGCCAGCACAGATACGCAGTATTTT.

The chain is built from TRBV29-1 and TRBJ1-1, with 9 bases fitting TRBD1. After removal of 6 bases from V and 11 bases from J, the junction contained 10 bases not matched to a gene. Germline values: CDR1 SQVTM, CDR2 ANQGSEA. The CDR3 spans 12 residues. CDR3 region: CSVPDRGGLAFF. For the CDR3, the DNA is TGCAGCGTCCCCGACAGGGGGGGGTTGGCTTTCTTT.

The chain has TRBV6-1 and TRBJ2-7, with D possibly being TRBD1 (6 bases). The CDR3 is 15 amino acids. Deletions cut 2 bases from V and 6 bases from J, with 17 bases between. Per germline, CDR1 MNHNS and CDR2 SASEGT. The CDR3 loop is CASSEFIQGQAEQYF. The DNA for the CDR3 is TGTGCCAGCAGTGAATTTATACAGGGTCAGGCCGAGCAGTACTTC.

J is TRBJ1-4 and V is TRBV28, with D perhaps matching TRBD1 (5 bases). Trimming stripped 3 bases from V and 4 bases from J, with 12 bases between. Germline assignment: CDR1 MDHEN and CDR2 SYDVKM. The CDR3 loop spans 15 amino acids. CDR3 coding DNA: TGTGCCAGCAGTTTGTGGGGAGGGGATAATGAAAAACTGTTTTTT. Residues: CASSLWGGDNEKLFF.

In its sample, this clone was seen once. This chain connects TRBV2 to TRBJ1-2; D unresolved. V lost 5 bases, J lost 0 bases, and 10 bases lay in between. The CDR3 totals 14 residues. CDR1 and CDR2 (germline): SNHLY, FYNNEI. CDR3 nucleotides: TGTGCCAGCAGTAGGGAGGTGTCTAACTATGGCTACACCTTC. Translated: CASSREVSNYGYTF.

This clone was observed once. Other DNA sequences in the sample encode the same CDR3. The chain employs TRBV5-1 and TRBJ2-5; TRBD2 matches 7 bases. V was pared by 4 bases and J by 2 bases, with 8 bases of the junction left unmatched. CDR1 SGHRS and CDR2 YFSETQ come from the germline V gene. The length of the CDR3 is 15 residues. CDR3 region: CASSRSGRGQETQYF. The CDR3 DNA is TGCGCCAGCAGCCGCAGTGGGCGGGGGCAAGAGACCCAGTACTTC.

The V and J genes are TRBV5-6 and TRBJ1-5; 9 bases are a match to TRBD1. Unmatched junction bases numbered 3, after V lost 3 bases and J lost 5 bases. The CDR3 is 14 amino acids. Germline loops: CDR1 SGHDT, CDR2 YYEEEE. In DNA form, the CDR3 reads TGTGCCAGCAGCTGGACAGGGGAGGATCAGCCCCAGCATTTT. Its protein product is CASSWTGEDQPQHF.

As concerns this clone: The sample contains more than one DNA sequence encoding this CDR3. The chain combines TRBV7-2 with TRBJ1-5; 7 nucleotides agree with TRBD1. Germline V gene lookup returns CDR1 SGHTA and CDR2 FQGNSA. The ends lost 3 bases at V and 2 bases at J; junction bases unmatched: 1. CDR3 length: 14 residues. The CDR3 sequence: CASSFGTGNQPQHF. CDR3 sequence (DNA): TGTGCCAGCAGCTTCGGGACAGGCAATCAGCCCCAGCATTTT.

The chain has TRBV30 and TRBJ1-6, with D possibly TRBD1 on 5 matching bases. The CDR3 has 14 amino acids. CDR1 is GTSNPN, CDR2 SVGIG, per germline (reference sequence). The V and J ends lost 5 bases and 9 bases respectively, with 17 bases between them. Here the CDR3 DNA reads TGTGCCTGGGGGACCTACACCGGGGGTTCACCCCTCCACTTT. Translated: CAWGTYTGGSPLHF.

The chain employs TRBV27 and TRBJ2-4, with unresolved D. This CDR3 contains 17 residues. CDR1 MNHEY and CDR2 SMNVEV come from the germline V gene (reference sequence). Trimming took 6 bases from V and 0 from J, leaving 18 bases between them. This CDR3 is CASSLTPSRLAKNIQYF. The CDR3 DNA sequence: TGTGCCAGCAGCCTTACCCCATCTAGGCTAGCCAAAAACATTCAGTACTTC.

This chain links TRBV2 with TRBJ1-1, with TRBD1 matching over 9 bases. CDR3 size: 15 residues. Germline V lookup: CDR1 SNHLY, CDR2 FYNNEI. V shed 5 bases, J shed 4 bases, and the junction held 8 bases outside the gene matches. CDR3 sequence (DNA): TGTGCCAGCAGTTCACAACAGGGGGCGAGCACTGAAGCTTTCTTT. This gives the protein CASSSQQGASTEAFF.

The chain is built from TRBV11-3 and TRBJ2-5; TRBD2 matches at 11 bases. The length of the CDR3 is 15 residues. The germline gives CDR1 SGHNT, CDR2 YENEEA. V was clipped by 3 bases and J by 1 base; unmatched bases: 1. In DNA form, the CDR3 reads TGTGCCAGCAGCTTGGGACTAGCGGTCCAAGAGACCCAGTACTTC. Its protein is CASSLGLAVQETQYF.

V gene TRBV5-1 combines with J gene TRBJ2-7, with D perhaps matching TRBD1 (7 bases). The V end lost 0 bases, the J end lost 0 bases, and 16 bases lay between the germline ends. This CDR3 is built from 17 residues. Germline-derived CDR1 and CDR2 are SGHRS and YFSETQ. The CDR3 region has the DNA TGCGCCAGCAGCTTGGGAGGTTCAGGGGGGAGCTCCTACGAGCAGTACTTC. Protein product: CASSLGGSGGSSYEQYF.

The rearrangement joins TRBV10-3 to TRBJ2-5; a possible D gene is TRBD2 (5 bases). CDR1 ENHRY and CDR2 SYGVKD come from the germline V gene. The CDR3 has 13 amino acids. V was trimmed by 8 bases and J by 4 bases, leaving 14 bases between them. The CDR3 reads CAIGLALAETQYF. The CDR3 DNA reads TGTGCCATCGGACTGGCCCTCGCAGAGACCCAGTACTTC.